This T cell receptor beta chain appears in the sequencing data of a study of cytomegalovirus exposure and HLA in healthy donors. V dropped 4 bases and J dropped 2; count of bases not matched to a gene: 5. This CDR3 has 15 residues. Germline V CDR1 and CDR2: MDHEN, SYDVKM. It was with 60 Vbeta and 13 Jbeta primers that the PCR ran. Profiling relied on immunoSEQ multiplex PCR, and the TCRdb table lists in-frame clones only, not all of them. The sample lists about 190,000 clones; over 70% were seen once. Of note for this clone: Its antigen is still unknown.

Study-level findings and limits: Further analysis was carried out later, and it showed several of the most significant clusters appearing linked to common viral pathogens.

J is TRBJ2-1 and V is TRBV28, with 7 bases aligning to TRBD1. The source of this sequence is a woman in her late teens or twenties in good health and CMV-seronegative. Specimen: PBMCs. DNA for the CDR3: TGTGCCAGCAGTTCTAGAGGGGGCGCCTACAATGAGCAGTTCTTC. Amino acids: CASSSRGGAYNEQFF.